The 15 T cell receptor beta chains below were found in one sample sequenced in a study of HIV-infected children after antiretroviral therapy interruption. The TCR library was built from RNA with a 3' RACE protocol and unique molecular identifiers. TCRdb re-derived calls from the 3' RACE reads in MiXCR, one entry per CDR3 protein. The sample carries around 40,000 distinct CDR3 sequences, under 8% recorded once. Treatment noted: PENTA 11 planned treatment interruption arm or continuous ART arm. The specimen was CD45RA+ CD4+ T cells from PBMCs, pooled from several time points, collected from a donor given antiretroviral therapy, either interrupted or continuous. Subset reported: naive CD4+ CD45RA+ CD45RO- T cells. Receptors were obtained from a pool of human donors with HIV.

This clonotype was seen ten or more times. J is TRBJ2-1 and V is TRBV6-6; 10 bases are shared with TRBD1. The CDR3 is made up of 15 amino acids. V shed 5 bases and J 9 bases; nucleotides not matched to a gene: 10. Germline CDR1 MNHNY, CDR2 SVGAGI (reference sequence). The CDR3 reads CASSDAGQGNAEQFF. CDR3 bases: TGTGCCAGCAGTGATGCGGGACAGGGGAATGCTGAGCAGTTCTTC.

This clonotype has ten or more counts. The rearrangement joins TRBV23-1 to TRBJ2-5, with D perhaps TRBD2 (6 bases). TRBV23-1 is an open reading frame, and its role is uncertain. V lost 6 bases and J 3 bases, leaving 11 bases between the germline ends. The CDR3 totals 13 residues. The CDR3 here is CASRDWREETQYF. CDR3 in DNA: TGCGCCAGCAGGGATTGGAGGGAAGAGACCCAGTACTTC.

In this sample, this clonotype turned up a few times. The V call is TRBV6-6, the J call TRBJ2-1; no reliable D call. Per germline, CDR1 MNHNY and CDR2 SVGAGI (reference sequence). CDR3 size: 18 residues. Trimming pared 2 bases from V and 6 bases from J, leaving 23 bases between. The CDR3 bases are TGTGCCAGCAGTTACCCCCCCGCAGCCCCAGCCCGCGGCAATGAGCAGTTCTTC. Protein product: CASSYPPAAPARGNEQFF.

The rearrangement links TRBV9 to TRBJ1-1, with a possible D match to TRBD1 (6 bases). V dropped 4 bases and J dropped 2 bases, with 15 bases sitting between them. This CDR3 contains 15 residues. The germline gives CDR1 SGDLS, CDR2 YYNGEE. The CDR3 sequence is CASSRVGAPNTEAFF. CDR3 coding DNA: TGTGCCAGCAGCCGGGTGGGGGCCCCCAACACTGAAGCTTTCTTT.

The sample holds many counts of this clonotype. The chain joins TRBV3-1 to TRBJ1-4; D gene ambiguous. CDR1 LGHDT and CDR2 YNNKEL come from the germline V gene (reference sequence). This CDR3 is 16 amino acids long. Deletions cut 0 bases from V and 4 bases from J, with 12 bases between. CDR3 protein: CASSQDAGSLNEKLFF. CDR3 bases: TGTGCCAGCAGCCAAGATGCCGGCAGCCTTAATGAAAAACTGTTTTTT. Drawing the rest from reference TRBV3-1 and TRBJ1-4, the complete variable domain is DTAVSQTPKYLVTQMGNDKSIKCEQNLGHDTMYWYKQDSKKFLKIMFSYNNKELIINETVPNRFSPKSPDKAHLNLHINSLELGDSAVYFCASSQDAGSLNEKLFFGSGTQLSVL.

CDR3 DNA: TGTGCCAGCAGTGGAGAGAGAAGAGAGACCCAGTACTTC. Translated: CASSGERRETQYF. This chain joins TRBV6-1 and TRBJ2-5; unclear D gene. This CDR3 is built from 13 residues. Germline loops: CDR1 MNHNS, CDR2 SASEGT. V lost 4 bases and J 4 bases, leaving 10 bases between the germline ends.

This clonotype was counted at least ten times. This chain connects TRBV9 to TRBJ1-2; maybe TRBD1 (5 bases). Germline CDR1 reads SGDLS; CDR2 reads YYNGEE. This CDR3 has 13 residues. V lost 3 bases and J 5 bases, leaving 11 bases between the germline ends. The CDR3 region is CASSADSLYGYTF. The CDR3 DNA is TGTGCCAGCAGCGCCGACAGCTTATATGGCTACACCTTC.

This clonotype was detected a few times. The chain joins TRBV7-2 to TRBJ2-5; D is unresolved. Trimming left V 5 bases short and J 0 bases short, with 7 bases between. The CDR3 runs to 13 residues. Germline CDR1 SGHTA, CDR2 FQGNSA. CDR3 protein: CASSPTYQETQYF. The CDR3 DNA follows: TGTGCCAGCAGCCCGACTTACCAAGAGACCCAGTACTTC.

The table lists this clonotype with many counts. The rearrangement uses TRBV3-1 and TRBJ2-3; 7 bases are shared with TRBD1. CDR1 is LGHDT, CDR2 YNNKEL, per germline (reference sequence). Losses at the gene ends were 4 bases for V and 6 bases for J; bases not matched to a gene: 10. The CDR3 runs to 15 residues. CDR3 nucleotide sequence: TGTGCCAGCAGCCCGACGACAGGGCCCTTTGATACGCAGTATTTT. As protein: CASSPTTGPFDTQYF.

This clonotype turned up a few times. The V and J genes are TRBV7-9 and TRBJ1-1; the D is unclear. The CDR3 loop spans 14 amino acids. The germline V and J ends were trimmed by 0 bases and 10 bases, with 15 bases remaining between them. The germline CDR1 and CDR2 sequences are SEHNR and FQNEAQ (reference sequence). As DNA, the CDR3 is TGTGCCAGCAGCTTAGCCGGGCGATCAGGAGTAGCTTTCTTT. Translated: CASSLAGRSGVAFF. The full variable domain, with the rest looked up from reference TRBV7-9 and TRBJ1-1, is DTGVSQNPRHKITKRGQNVTFRCDPISEHNRLYWYRQTLGQGPEFLTYFQNEAQLEKSRLLSDRFSAERPKGSFSTLEIQRTEQGDSAMYLCASSLAGRSGVAFFGQGTRLTVV.

The gene calls are TRBV19 and TRBJ2-1, with 8 bases aligning to TRBD2. This CDR3 contains 16 residues. From germline, CDR1 is LNHDA and CDR2 SQIVND (reference sequence). Trimming removed 5 bases from V and 4 bases from J; junction bases left unmatched: 10. CDR3 sequence reads: CASSSLTSGVYNEQFF. CDR3 nucleotides: TGTGCCAGTAGTTCACTAACTAGCGGAGTTTACAATGAGCAGTTCTTC.

This clonotype showed up many times. V and J are TRBV6-5 and TRBJ2-3; no definite D call. Trimming removed 4 bases at V and 3 bases at J, with 14 bases between. There are 15 residues in the CDR3. CDR1 is MNHEY and CDR2 is SVGAGI in the germline V gene. This chain's CDR3 is CASSSRVGSTDTQYF. The CDR3 bases are TGTGCCAGCAGTTCCCGGGTGGGGTCTACAGATACGCAGTATTTT.

This clonotype was seen ten or more times. V and J are TRBV7-2 and TRBJ1-1; D not certain. Germline loops: CDR1 SGHTA, CDR2 FQGNSA. The CDR3 spans 12 residues. V lost 4 bases and J lost 0, with 3 bases in between. CDR3 coding DNA: TGTGCCAGCAGCTCCATGAACACTGAAGCTTTCTTT. The encoded protein is CASSSMNTEAFF.

This sequence joins TRBV7-8 and TRBJ1-5; D uncertain. The CDR3 is made up of 13 amino acids. V was pared by 1 base and J by 4 bases, with 5 bases between. CDR1 is SGHVS, CDR2 FQNEAQ, per germline. The chain's CDR3 is CASSLVRNQPQHF. The CDR3 coding sequence is TGTGCCAGCAGCTTAGTCAGGAATCAGCCCCAGCATTTT.

This clonotype was observed a handful of times. V usage is TRBV28 and J usage is TRBJ2-3; D may correspond to TRBD1 or TRBD2 (5 bases each). This CDR3 has 16 residues. Between the trimmed V and J ends, which lost 8 bases and 4 bases, there was a span of 22 bases. Germline lookup yields CDR1 MDHEN and CDR2 SYDVKM. CDR3 residues: CASEGSQGVLADTQYF. CDR3 sequence (DNA): TGTGCCAGCGAGGGCTCCCAGGGCGTTTTGGCAGATACGCAGTATTTT.